This paragraph covers one T cell receptor beta chain sequence. TCRdb keeps only in-frame clones here, not all; method: immunoSEQ multiplex PCR. The sample holds about 140,000 clones, 80% to 90% seen once. This entry is derived from a study of blood T cell repertoires in COVID-19. Overall study context: Donors in the United States, Italy and Spain gave samples during acute or convalescent COVID-19. The cDNA or gDNA used as material had been derived from T cells, B-cell-depleted T cells, or PBMCs.

The sequenced sample consisted of peripheral blood. This receptor was obtained from a man between 60 and 75 years old with active or convalescent COVID-19.

In DNA form, the CDR3 reads TGTGCCAGCAGTCCACGGGACAGGAAAACCTACGAGCAGTACTTC. Translated: CASSPRDRKTYEQYF. The chain links TRBV28 to TRBJ2-7, with 8 bases that match TRBD1. Germline values: CDR1 MDHEN, CDR2 SYDVKM. CDR3 size: 15 residues. After removal of 5 bases from V and 2 bases from J, the junction contained 8 bases not matched to a gene.